These 20 T cell receptor beta chains came from one sample sequenced in a study of shared clonotypes between healthy human individuals. Produced via immunoSEQ multiplex PCR; TCRdb's table is partial and in-frame only. Here the sample spans millions of clones, just over 90% being singletons. Naive CD8 cells lacked CD45RO, underwent positive selection for CCR7 and left out terminally differentiated effector memory CD45RA+ cells. Sequencing was carried out using naive CD8+ T cells from PBMCs. Receptors were obtained from a man between 18 and 29 years old in good health. Some clones in this sample may be carry-over from other donors' samples.

The sample holds one count of this clone. The J gene is TRBJ2-4, the V gene TRBV7-9; D may be TRBD1 (6 bases). Trimming removed 5 bases from V and 1 base from J, with 12 bases in between. Germline V lookup: CDR1 SEHNR, CDR2 FQNEAQ (reference sequence). The CDR3 length is 15 residues. CDR3 nucleotides: TGTGCCAGCAGCCCACAGGGTAGGGCCAAAAACATTCAGTACTTC. This translates into CASSPQGRAKNIQYF.

The chain is built from TRBV11-2 and TRBJ2-7, with TRBD1 as a possible D gene (5 bases). The CDR3 is made up of 12 amino acids. Trimming took 8 bases from V and 3 from J, leaving 11 bases between them. The germline gives CDR1 SGHAT, CDR2 FQNNGV. The CDR3 loop reads CASAGMNYEQYF. The CDR3, as DNA: TGTGCCAGCGCAGGGATGAACTACGAGCAGTACTTC.

The V call is TRBV11-2, the J call TRBJ2-7, with D unclear. The CDR3 covers 15 residues. CDR1 is SGHAT, CDR2 FQNNGV, per germline. V was pared by 3 bases and J by 3 bases, with 15 bases between. As DNA, the CDR3 is TGTGCCAGCAGCTTTTTTAGTTCCGGCCTCTACGAGCAGTACTTC. Amino acids: CASSFFSSGLYEQYF.

The gene calls are TRBV29-1 and TRBJ2-5; possibly TRBD1 for D (6 bases). CDR1 and CDR2 from the germline V gene are SQVTM and ANQGSEA. The CDR3 is 13 residues long. V shed 8 bases and J shed 5 bases, with 18 bases lying between them. DNA for the CDR3: TGCAGCACATGGGACACCTACGTGGAGACCCAGTACTTC. Protein product: CSTWDTYVETQYF. Full variable domain (remainder filled in from reference TRBV29-1 and TRBJ2-5): SAVISQKPSRDICQRGTSLTIQCQVDSQVTMMFWYRQQPGQSLTLIATANQGSEATYESGFVIDKFPISRPNLTFSTLTVSNMSPEDSSIYLCSTWDTYVETQYFGPGTRLLVL.

This sequence joins TRBV9 and TRBJ1-2, with 8 bases identical to TRBD1. V trimming: 4 bases; J trimming: 5 bases; junction bases outside the gene matches: 10. Germline loops: CDR1 SGDLS, CDR2 YYNGEE. The CDR3 covers 15 residues. CDR3 in amino acids: CASSSDRGLGYGYTF. The CDR3 DNA follows: TGTGCCAGCAGCTCCGACAGGGGTTTAGGATATGGCTACACCTTC.

The chain links TRBV11-2 to TRBJ1-1; TRBD1 matches 7 bases. Germline V gene data show CDR1 as SGHAT and CDR2 as FQNNGV. V dropped 5 bases and J dropped 11; count of bases not matched to a gene: 17. This CDR3 is built from 15 residues. The CDR3 coding sequence is TGTGCCAGCAGCCCCCGGACAGGAACCAGCTTGGGCGCTTTCTTT. Translating gives CASSPRTGTSLGAFF.

The V call is TRBV5-1, the J call TRBJ1-1; the D gene is possibly TRBD1 (5 bases). The CDR3 loop spans 15 amino acids. V shed 3 bases and J shed 3 bases, with 15 bases lying between them. Germline V CDR1 and CDR2: SGHRS, YFSETQ. The DNA for the CDR3 is TGCGCCAGCAGCTCCGGGGGAGGGTCACACACTGAAGCTTTCTTT. This gives the protein CASSSGGGSHTEAFF.

V is TRBV9 and J is TRBJ2-4; D tentatively fits TRBD1 or TRBD2 (5 bases each). V lost 3 bases, J lost 3 bases, and 13 bases lay in between. This CDR3 region has 15 residues. Per germline, CDR1 SGDLS and CDR2 YYNGEE. In DNA form, the CDR3 reads TGTGCCAGCAGCGGCAGGGACCGCGACAAAAACATTCAGTACTTC. Its translation: CASSGRDRDKNIQYF.

J is TRBJ1-2 and V is TRBV27; D unclear. Germline CDR1 MNHEY, CDR2 SMNVEV (reference sequence). This CDR3 is built from 14 residues. The V gene lost 6 bases and the J gene lost 8 bases, with 19 bases spanning the gap. The CDR3 nucleotides read TGTGCCAGCAGCCCTACAAACCCCCACGGGGGCTACACCTTC. Amino acid sequence: CASSPTNPHGGYTF.

This chain uses TRBV11-3 with TRBJ2-3; a weak D match, TRBD1 (6 bases). The germline gives CDR1 SGHNT, CDR2 YENEEA. The CDR3 is 15 amino acids. Between the trimmed V and J ends, which lost 1 base and 6 bases, there was a span of 14 bases. The DNA for the CDR3 is TGTGCCAGCAGCTTAGCTACAGGGACGGGGGATACGCAGTATTTT. It yields the protein CASSLATGTGDTQYF. The whole variable domain, remainder taken from reference TRBV11-3 and TRBJ2-3, is EAGVVQSPRYKIIEKKQPVAFWCNPISGHNTLYWYLQNLGQGPELLIRYENEEAVDDSQLPKDRFSAERLKGVDSTLKIQPAELGDSAVYLCASSLATGTGDTQYFGPGTRLTVL.

The chain carries TRBV29-1 and TRBJ2-7, with D unclear. The germline gives CDR1 SQVTM, CDR2 ANQGSEA. V was cut by 5 bases and J by 2 bases, with 10 bases left in between. CDR3 length: 12 amino acids. Here the CDR3 DNA reads TGCAGCGTTTATTCAGAGACCTACGAGCAGTACTTC. This codes for CSVYSETYEQYF.

Concerning this clone: The sample holds other DNA sequences that translate to the same CDR3. The chain is built from TRBV27 and TRBJ1-1, with D unresolved. Germline V gene data show CDR1 as MNHEY and CDR2 as SMNVEV (reference sequence). The CDR3 totals 12 residues. V lost 5 bases and J 0 bases, leaving 4 bases between the germline ends. The DNA of the CDR3 is TGTGCCAGCAGTCGGTTGAACACTGAAGCTTTCTTT. This sequence encodes CASSRLNTEAFF.

CDR3: CASSQESLGAGGANEQYF. The DNA for the CDR3 is TGTGCCAGCAGCCAAGAAAGCTTGGGGGCAGGGGGTGCAAACGAGCAGTACTTC. The chain uses TRBV4-2 and TRBJ2-7; 7 bases line up with TRBD1. Germline V gives CDR1 LGHNA, CDR2 YNFKEQ. The junction had 16 bases not matched to a gene; V was cut back by 0 bases and J by 5 bases. This CDR3 has 18 residues.

This clone was picked up one time. V usage is TRBV5-6 and J usage is TRBJ2-5; perhaps TRBD1 as D (5 bases). V was shortened by 3 bases and J by 5 bases, with 20 bases between the two germline ends. Germline CDR1 is SGHDT and CDR2 is YYEEEE. The CDR3 runs 16 residues. The CDR3 sequence: CASSWEGRVVWETQYF. CDR3 coding DNA: TGTGCCAGCAGCTGGGAAGGCAGGGTTGTGTGGGAGACCCAGTACTTC.

V usage is TRBV28 and J usage is TRBJ2-6; perhaps D is TRBD1 or TRBD2 (6 bases each). V gave up 7 bases and J gave up 3 bases, with 19 bases separating them. The CDR3 is 17 amino acids. CDR1 is MDHEN and CDR2 is SYDVKM in the germline V gene. In DNA, the CDR3 is TGTGCCAGCACCCCCCCGTCGGGGGCGGGTGGGGCCAACGTCCTGACTTTC. Protein product: CASTPPSGAGGANVLTF.

Here the CDR3 DNA reads TGCAGCGTCCTACCCACAGGACCGTATGGCTACACCTTC. It translates to CSVLPTGPYGYTF. The chain employs TRBV29-1 and TRBJ1-2; tentative D call: TRBD1 (5 bases). Germline V gene sequence: CDR1 SQVTM, CDR2 ANQGSEA. Trimming removed 6 bases from V and 5 bases from J, with 16 bases in between. The CDR3 covers 13 residues.

The chain recombines TRBV29-1 with TRBJ1-3, with D perhaps TRBD1 (5 bases). CDR1 is SQVTM and CDR2 is ANQGSEA in the germline V gene. The CDR3 is 12 residues long. Trimming left V 4 bases short and J 3 bases short, with 7 bases between. This CDR3 is CSVAGFGNTIYF. The CDR3 nucleotides are TGCAGCGTTGCAGGGTTTGGAAACACCATATATTTT.

The chain combines TRBV6-5 with TRBJ1-5, with 7 bases that match TRBD1. This CDR3 comprises 14 residues. Germline V gene data show CDR1 as MNHEY and CDR2 as SVGAGI. V gave up 5 bases and J gave up 4 bases; unmatched junction bases: 5. CDR3 in amino acids: CASSPQGRNQPQHF. The DNA for the CDR3 is TGTGCCAGCAGTCCACAGGGGCGTAATCAGCCCCAGCATTTT.

Only one count was recorded for this clone. The CDR3: CASRPIGLAGESEQFF. The CDR3 nucleotides are TGTGCCAGCAGGCCGATCGGACTAGCGGGAGAGAGTGAGCAGTTCTTC. The genes are TRBV27 and TRBJ2-1; 13 bases map to TRBD2. The V gene's germline CDR1 is MNHEY and CDR2 SMNVEV (reference sequence). Trimming removed 6 bases from V and 9 bases from J; junction bases left unmatched: 11. This CDR3 spans 16 amino acids.

Details on this clone: The same CDR3 arises from other DNA sequences in this sample as well. V gene TRBV4-1 combines with J gene TRBJ2-5; TRBD2 agrees at 8 bases. The germline gives CDR1 MGHRA, CDR2 YSYEKL. The V segment lost 3 bases and the J segment 2 bases; nucleotides outside the gene matches: 8. This CDR3 has 16 residues. CDR3 sequence reads: CASSQPGLGLQETQYF. The CDR3 DNA sequence: TGCGCCAGCAGCCAGCCGGGACTAGGACTACAAGAGACCCAGTACTTC.